This T cell receptor beta chain was recorded in a study of cytomegalovirus exposure and HLA in healthy donors. This table comes from immunoSEQ multiplex PCR, and its TCRdb copy is limited to in-frame clones, with some not included. This sample has about 180,000 clones, with roughly 85% found just once. The table lists this clone with a count of one. CDR1 MRHNA and CDR2 SNTAGT come from the germline V gene. Trimming cost V 4 bases and J 1 base; bases outside gene matches: 0. CDR3 length: 14 residues. The clonotype originates from a man between 18 and 29 years old in good health and CMV-seropositive. The sample taken for sequencing was PBMCs. The chain combines TRBV6-4 with TRBJ2-5, with 10 bases lining up with TRBD1. CDR3 protein: CASSGTGGQETQYF. CDR3 DNA: TGTGCCAGCAGTGGGACAGGGGGCCAAGAGACCCAGTACTTC.